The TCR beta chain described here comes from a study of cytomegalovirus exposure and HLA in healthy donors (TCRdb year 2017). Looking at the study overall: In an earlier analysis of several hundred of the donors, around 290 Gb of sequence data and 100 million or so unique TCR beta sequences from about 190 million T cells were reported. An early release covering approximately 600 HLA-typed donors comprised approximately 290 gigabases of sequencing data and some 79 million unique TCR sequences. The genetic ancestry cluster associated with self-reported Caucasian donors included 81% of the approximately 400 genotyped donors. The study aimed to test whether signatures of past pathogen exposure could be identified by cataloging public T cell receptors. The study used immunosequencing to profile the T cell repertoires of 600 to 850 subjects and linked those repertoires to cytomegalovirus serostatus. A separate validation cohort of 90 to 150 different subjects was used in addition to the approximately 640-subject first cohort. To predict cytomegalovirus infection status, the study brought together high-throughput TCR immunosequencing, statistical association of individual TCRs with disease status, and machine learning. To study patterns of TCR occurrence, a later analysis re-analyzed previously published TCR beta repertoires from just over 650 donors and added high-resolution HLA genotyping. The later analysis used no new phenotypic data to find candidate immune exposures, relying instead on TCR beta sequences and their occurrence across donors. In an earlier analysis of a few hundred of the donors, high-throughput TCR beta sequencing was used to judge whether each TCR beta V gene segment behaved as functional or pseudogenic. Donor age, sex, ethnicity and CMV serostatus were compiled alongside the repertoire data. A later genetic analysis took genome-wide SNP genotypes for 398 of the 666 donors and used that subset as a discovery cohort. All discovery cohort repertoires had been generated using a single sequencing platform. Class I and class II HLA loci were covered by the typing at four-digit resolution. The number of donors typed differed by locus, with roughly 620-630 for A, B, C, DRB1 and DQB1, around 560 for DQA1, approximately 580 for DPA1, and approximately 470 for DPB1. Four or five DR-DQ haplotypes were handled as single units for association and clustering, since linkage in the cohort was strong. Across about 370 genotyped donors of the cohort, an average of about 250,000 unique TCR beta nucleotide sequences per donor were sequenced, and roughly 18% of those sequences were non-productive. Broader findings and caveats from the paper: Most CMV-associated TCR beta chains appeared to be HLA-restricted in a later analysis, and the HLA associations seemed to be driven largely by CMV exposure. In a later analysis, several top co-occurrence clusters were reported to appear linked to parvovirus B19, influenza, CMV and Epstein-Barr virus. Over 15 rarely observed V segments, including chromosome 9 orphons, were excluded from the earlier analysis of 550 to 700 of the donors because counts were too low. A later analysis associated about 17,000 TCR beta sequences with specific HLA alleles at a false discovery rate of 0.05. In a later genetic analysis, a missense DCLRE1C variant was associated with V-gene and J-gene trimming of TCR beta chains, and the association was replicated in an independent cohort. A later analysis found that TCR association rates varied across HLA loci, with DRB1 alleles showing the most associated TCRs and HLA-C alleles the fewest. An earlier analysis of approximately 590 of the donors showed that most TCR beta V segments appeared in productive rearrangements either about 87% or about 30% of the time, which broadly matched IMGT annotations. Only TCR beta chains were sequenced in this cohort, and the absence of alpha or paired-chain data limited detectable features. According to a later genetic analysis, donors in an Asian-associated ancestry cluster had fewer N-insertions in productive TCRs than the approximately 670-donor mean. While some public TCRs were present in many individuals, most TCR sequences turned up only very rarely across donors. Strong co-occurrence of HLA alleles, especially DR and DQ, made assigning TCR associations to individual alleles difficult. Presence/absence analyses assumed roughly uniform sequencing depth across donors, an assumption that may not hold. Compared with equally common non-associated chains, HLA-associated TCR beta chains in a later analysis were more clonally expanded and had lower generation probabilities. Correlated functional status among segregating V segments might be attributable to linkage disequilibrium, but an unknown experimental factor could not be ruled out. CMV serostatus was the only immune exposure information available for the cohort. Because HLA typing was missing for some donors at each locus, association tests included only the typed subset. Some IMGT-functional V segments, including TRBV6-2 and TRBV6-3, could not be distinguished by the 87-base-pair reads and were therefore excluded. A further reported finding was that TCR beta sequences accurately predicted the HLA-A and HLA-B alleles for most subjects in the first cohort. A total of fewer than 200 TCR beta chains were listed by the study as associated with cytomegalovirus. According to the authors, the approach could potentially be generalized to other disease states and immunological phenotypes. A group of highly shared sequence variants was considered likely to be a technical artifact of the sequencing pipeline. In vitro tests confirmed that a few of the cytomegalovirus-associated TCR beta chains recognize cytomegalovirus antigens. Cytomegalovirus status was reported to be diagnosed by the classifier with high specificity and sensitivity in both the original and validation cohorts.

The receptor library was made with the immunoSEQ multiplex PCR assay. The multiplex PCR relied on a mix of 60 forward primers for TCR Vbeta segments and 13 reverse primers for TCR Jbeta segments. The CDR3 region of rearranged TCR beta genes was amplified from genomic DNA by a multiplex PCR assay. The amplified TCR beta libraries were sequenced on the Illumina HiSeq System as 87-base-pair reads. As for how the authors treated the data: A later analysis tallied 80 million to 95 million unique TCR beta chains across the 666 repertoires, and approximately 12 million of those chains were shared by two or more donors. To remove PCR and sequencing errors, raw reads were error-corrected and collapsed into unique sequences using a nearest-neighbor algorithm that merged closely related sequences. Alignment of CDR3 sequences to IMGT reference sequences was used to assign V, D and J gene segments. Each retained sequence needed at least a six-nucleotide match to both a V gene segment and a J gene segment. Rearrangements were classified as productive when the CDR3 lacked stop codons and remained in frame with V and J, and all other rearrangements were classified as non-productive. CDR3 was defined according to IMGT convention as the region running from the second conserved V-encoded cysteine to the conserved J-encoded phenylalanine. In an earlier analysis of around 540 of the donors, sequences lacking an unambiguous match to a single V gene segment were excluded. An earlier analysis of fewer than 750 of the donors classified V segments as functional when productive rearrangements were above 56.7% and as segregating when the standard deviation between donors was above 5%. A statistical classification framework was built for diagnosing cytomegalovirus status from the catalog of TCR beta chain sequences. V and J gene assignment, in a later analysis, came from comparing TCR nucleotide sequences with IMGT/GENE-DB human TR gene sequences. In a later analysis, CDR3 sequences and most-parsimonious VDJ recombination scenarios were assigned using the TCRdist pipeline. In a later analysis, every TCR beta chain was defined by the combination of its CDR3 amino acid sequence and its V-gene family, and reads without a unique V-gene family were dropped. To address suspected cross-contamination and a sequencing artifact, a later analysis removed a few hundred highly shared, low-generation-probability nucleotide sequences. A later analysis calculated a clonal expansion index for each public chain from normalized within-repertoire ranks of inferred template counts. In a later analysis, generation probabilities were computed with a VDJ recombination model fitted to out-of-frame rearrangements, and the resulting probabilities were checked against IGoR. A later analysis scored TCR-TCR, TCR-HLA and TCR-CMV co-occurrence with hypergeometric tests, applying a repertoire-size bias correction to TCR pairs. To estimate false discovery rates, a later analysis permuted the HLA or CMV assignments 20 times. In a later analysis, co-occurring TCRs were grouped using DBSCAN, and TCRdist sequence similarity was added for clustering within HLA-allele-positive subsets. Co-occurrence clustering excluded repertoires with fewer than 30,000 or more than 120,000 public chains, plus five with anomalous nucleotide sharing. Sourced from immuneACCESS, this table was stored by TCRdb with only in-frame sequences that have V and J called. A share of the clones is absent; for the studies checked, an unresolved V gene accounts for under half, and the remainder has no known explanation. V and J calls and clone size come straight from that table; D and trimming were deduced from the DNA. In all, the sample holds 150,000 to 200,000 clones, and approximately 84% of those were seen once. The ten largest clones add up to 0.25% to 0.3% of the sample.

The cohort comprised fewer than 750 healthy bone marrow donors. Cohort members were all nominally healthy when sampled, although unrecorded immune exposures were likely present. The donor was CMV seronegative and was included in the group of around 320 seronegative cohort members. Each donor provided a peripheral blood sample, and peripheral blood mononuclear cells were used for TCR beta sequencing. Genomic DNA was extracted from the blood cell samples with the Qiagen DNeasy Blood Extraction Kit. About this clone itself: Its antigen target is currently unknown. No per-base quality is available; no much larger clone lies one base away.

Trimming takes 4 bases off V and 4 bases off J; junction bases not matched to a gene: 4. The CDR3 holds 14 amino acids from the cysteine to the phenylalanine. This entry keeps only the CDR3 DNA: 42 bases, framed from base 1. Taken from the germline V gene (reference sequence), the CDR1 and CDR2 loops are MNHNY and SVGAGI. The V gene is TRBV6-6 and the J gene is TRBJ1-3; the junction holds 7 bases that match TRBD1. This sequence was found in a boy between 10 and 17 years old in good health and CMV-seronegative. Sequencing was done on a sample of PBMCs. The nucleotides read TGTGCCAGCAGTTCGACAGGGAAGGGAAACACCATATATTTT. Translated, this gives CASSSTGKGNTIYF.